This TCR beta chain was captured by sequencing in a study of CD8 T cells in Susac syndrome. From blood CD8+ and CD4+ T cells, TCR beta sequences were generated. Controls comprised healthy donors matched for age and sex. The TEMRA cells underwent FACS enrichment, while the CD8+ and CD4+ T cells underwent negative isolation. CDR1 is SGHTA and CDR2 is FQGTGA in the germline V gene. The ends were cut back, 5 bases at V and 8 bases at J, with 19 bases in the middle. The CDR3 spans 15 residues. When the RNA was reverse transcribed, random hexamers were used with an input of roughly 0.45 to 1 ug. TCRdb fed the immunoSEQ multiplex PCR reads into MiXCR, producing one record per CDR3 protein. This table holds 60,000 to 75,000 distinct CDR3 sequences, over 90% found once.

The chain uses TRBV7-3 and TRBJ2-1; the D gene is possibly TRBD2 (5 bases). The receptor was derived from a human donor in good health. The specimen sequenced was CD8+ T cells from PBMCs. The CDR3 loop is CASSETRALVHEQFF. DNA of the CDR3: TGTGCCAGCAGCGAAACTAGAGCTCTAGTCCATGAGCAGTTCTTC.